The source of this T cell receptor beta chain is a study of shared clonotypes between healthy human individuals. The CDR3 is 14 residues long. Trimming took off 3 bases at V and 0 bases at J, with 8 bases between the two ends. Germline CDR1 and CDR2: MNHNS and SASEGT. TCRdb's table, derived via immunoSEQ multiplex PCR, lists solely in-frame clones and lacks some. The table lists approximately 940,000 clones, roughly 72% of them singletons. This clonotype was sampled from a man younger than 30 in good health. The chain combines TRBV6-1 with TRBJ1-1; maybe TRBD1 (6 bases). Material: memory CD4+ T cells sorted from blood. Subset reported: CD45RA-negative fraction. The CDR3 DNA follows: TGTGCCAGCAGTGACCAGGGGTTGAACACTGAAGCTTTCTTT. It codes for CASSDQGLNTEAFF.